This T cell receptor (beta chain) was identified during a study of patients and donors after allogeneic stem cell transplantation. The CDR3 extends over 13 amino acids. Germline V lookup: CDR1 MNHNY, CDR2 SVGAGI (reference sequence). The V and J ends lost 7 bases and 6 bases, in that order; junction bases with no gene match: 4. One entry per CDR3 protein, called by TCRdb with MiXCR from the RT-PCR reads. The table lists 37,000 or so distinct CDR3 sequences, more than 30% of them singletons. Material: blood, either unsorted or a sorted T cell fraction (not recorded which). This chain connects TRBV6-6 to TRBJ1-4, with 8 bases aligning to TRBD1. This receptor was identified in a human donor who was either an allogeneic HSCT recipient or a stem cell or donor lymphocyte infusion donor (not recorded which). It is not recorded whose cells these are; they may come from a transplant donor. DNA for the CDR3: TGTGCCAGCAACGACAGGGGTGATGAAAAACTGTTTTTT. This codes for CASNDRGDEKLFF.